This T cell receptor beta chain was obtained from a study of cytotoxic CD8 clonotypes in ibrutinib-treated CLL. Study-wide results and limits: The public clonotypes identified were infrequent and showed contraction or stability on treatment.

In regard to this clone: Its matching antigen is unknown.

Method: immunoSEQ multiplex PCR; TCRdb's copy keeps in-frame clones and lacks some. Of hundreds of thousands of clones listed, under 80% were seen once; the top ten hold 15%. Germline assignment: CDR1 SGHAT and CDR2 FQNNGV. V lost 2 bases to trimming and J lost 6 bases, with 13 bases between them. This CDR3 has 14 amino acids. The receptor was derived from a human donor with chronic lymphocytic leukemia. The sequences come from PBMCs, collected after 24 months of ibrutinib treatment. The chain couples TRBV11-2 to TRBJ1-2; possible D gene TRBD1, 5 bases. The CDR3 region has the DNA TGTGCCAGCAGCTTAAATCCAGGGCCCCATGGCTACACCTTC. Translation gives CASSLNPGPHGYTF.